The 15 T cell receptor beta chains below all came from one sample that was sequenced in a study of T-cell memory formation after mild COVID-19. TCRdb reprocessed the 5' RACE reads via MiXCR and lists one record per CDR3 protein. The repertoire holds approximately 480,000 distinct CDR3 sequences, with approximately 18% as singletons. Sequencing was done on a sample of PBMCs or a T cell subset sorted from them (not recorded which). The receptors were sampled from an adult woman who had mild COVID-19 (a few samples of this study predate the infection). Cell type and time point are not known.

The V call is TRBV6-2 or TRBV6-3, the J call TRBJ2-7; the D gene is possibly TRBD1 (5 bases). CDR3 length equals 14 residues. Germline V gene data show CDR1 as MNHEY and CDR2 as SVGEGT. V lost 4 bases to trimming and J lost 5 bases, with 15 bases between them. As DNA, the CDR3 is TGTGCCAGCAGTTCTTATCGGTGGGGCCACGAGCAGTACTTC. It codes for CASSSYRWGHEQYF.

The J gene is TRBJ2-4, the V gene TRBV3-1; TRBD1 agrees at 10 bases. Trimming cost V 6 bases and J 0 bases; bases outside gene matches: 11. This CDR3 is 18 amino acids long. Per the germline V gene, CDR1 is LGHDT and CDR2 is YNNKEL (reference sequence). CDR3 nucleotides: TGTGCCAGCAGACCGGGACAGGGGTTGGACTTAGCCAAAAACATTCAGTACTTC. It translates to CASRPGQGLDLAKNIQYF.

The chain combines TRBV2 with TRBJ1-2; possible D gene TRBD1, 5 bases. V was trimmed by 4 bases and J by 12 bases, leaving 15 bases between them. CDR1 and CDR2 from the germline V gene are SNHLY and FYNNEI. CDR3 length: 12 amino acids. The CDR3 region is CASSAQQAANTF. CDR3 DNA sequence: TGTGCCAGCAGTGCACAACAGGCGGCCAACACCTTC. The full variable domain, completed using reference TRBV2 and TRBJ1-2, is EPEVTQTPSHQVTQMGQEVILRCVPISNHLYFYWYRQILGQKVEFLVSFYNNEISEKSEIFDDQFSVERPDGSNFTLKIRSTKLEDSAMYFCASSAQQAANTFGSGTRLTVV.

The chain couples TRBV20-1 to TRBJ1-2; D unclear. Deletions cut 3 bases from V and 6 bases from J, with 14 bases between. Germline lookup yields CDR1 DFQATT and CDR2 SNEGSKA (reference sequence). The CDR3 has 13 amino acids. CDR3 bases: TGCAGTGCTAGCCAGGCCCCTGTGGATGGCTACACCTTC. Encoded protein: CSASQAPVDGYTF.

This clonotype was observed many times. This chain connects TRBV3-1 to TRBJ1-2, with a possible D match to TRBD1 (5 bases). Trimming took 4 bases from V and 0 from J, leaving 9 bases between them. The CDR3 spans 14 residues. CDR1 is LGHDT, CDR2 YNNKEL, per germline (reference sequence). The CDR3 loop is CASSPGTANYGYTF. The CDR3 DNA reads TGTGCCAGCAGCCCCGGGACGGCTAACTATGGCTACACCTTC.

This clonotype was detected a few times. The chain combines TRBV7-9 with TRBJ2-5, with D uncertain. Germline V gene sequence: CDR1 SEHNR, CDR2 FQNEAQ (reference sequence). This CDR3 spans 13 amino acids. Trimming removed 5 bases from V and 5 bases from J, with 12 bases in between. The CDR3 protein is CASSPLGSETQYF. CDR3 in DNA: TGTGCCAGCAGCCCCCTAGGGTCGGAGACCCAGTACTTC.

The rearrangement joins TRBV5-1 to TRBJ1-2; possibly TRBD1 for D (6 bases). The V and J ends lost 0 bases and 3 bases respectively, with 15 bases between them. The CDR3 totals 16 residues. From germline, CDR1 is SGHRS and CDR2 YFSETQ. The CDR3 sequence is CASSLEVDRPHYGYTF. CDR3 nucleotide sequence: TGCGCCAGCAGCTTGGAGGTCGACAGGCCCCACTATGGCTACACCTTC. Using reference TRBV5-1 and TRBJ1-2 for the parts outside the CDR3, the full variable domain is KAGVTQTPRYLIKTRGQQVTLSCSPISGHRSVSWYQQTPGQGLQFLFEYFSETQRNKGNFPGRFSGRQFSNSRSEMNVSTLELGDSALYLCASSLEVDRPHYGYTFGSGTRLTVV.

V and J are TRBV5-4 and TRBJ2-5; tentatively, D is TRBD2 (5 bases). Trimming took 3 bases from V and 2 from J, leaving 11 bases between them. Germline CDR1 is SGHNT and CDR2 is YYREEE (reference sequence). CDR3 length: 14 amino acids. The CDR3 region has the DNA TGTGCCAGCAGCTGGCGAGGGAGTCAAGAGACCCAGTACTTC. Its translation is CASSWRGSQETQYF.

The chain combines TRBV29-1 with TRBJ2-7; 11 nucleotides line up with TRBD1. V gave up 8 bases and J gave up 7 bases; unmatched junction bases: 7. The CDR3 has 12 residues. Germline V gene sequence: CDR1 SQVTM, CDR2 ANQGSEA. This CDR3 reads CSMGQGGGEQYF. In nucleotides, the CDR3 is TGCAGCATGGGACAGGGGGGAGGAGAGCAGTACTTC.

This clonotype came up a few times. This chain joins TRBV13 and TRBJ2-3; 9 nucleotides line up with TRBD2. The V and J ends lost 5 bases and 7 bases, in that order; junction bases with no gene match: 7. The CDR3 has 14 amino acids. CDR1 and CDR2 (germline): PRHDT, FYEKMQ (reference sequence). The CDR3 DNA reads TGTGCCAGCAGCCTTAGCGGGAGTGGTTATACGCAGTATTTT. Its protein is CASSLSGSGYTQYF. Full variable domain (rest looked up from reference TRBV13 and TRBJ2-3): AAGVIQSPRHLIKEKRETATLKCYPIPRHDTVYWYQQGPGQDPQFLISFYEKMQSDKGSIPDRFSAQQFSDYHSELNMSSLELGDSALYFCASSLSGSGYTQYFGPGTRLTVL.

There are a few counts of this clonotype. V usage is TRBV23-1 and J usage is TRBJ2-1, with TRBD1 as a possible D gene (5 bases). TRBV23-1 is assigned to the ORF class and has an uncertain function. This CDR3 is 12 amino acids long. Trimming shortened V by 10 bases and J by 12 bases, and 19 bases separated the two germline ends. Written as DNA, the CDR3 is TGCGCCACTCCCTCGTGGGCCACAGGGCAGTTCTTC. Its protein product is CATPSWATGQFF.

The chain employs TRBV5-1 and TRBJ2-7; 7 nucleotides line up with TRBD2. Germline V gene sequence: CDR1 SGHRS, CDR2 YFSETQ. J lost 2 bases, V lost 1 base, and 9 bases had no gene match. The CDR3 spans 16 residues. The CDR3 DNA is TGCGCCAGCAGCTTGTATCTGTCCGGGACTACCTACGAGCAGTACTTC. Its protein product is CASSLYLSGTTYEQYF.

This CDR3 is CASRTTGKLFF. DNA of the CDR3: TGTGCCAGCAGGACGACAGGGAAACTGTTTTTT. This chain uses TRBV14 with TRBJ1-4; 7 bases agree with TRBD1. J was trimmed by 11 bases and V by 6 bases; bases with no gene match: 3. The length of the CDR3 is 11 residues. CDR1 is SGHDN, CDR2 FVKESK, per germline.

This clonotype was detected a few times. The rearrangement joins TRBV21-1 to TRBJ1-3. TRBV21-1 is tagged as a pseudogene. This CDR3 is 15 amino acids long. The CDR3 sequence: CASSATVDSGNTIYF. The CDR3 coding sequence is TGTGCCAGCAGCGCTACGGTGGACTCTGGAAACACCATATATTTT.

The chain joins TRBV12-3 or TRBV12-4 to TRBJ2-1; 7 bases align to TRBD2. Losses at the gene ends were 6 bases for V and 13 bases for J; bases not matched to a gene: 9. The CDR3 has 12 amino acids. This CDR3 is CASREAGAPQFF. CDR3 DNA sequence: TGTGCCAGCAGGGAGGCGGGAGCCCCACAGTTCTTC.